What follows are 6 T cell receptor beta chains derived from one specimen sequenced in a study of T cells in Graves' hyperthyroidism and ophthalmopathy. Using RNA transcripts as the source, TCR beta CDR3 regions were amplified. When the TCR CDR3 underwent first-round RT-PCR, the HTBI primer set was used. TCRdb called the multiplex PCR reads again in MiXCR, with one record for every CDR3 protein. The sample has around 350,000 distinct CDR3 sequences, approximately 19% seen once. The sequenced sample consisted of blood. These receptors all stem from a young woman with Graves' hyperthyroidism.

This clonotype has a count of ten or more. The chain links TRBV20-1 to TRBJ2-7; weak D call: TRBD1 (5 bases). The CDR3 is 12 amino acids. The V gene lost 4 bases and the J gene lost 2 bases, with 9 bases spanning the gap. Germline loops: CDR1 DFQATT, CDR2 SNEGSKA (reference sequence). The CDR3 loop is CSATDSTYEQYF. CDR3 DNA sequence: TGCAGTGCTACAGACAGTACCTACGAGCAGTACTTC.

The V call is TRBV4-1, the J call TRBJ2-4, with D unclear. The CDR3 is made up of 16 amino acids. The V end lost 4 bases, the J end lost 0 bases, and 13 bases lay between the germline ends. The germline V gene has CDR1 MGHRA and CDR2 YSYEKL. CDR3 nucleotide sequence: TGCGCCAGCAGCCCGCCTTTAAGCTCAGCCAAAAACATTCAGTACTTC. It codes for CASSPPLSSAKNIQYF.

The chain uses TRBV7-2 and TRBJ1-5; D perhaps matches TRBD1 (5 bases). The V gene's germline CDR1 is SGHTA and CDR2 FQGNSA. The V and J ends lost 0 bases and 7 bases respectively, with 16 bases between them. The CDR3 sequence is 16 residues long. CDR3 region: CASSLARQWGEQPQHF. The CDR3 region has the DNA TGTGCCAGCAGCTTAGCGAGGCAGTGGGGGGAGCAGCCCCAGCATTTT. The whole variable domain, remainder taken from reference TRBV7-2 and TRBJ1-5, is GAGVSQSPSNKVTEKGKDVELRCDPISGHTALYWYRQSLGQGLEFLIYFQGNSAPDKSGLPSDRFSAERTGGSVSTLTIQRTQQEDSAVYLCASSLARQWGEQPQHFGDGTRLSIL.

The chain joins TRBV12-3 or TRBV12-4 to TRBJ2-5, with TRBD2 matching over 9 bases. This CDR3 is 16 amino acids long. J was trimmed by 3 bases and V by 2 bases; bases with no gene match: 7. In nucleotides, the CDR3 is TGTGCCAGCAGTTTACGGCGGGGGGGCGAAAAAGAGACCCAGTACTTC. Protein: CASSLRRGGEKETQYF.

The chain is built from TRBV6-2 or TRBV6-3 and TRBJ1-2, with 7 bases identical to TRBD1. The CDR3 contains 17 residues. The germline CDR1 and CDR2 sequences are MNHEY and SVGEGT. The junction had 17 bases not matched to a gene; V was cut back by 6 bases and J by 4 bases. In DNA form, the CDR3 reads TGTGCCAGCAGCCTGCGGCCTGGGACAGCAAGCAGCTATGGCTACACCTTC. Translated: CASSLRPGTASSYGYTF.

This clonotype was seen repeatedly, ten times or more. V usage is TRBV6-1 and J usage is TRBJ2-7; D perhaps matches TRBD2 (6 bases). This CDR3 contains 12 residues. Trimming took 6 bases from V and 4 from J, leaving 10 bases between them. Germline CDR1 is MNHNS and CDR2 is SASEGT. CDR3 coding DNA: TGTGCCAGCAGCGGGGGATGGTACGAGCAGTACTTC. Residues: CASSGGWYEQYF.